These 11 T cell receptor beta chains originate from one sample sequenced in a study. From the RT-PCR reads, TCRdb called clonotypes with MiXCR, one entry per CDR3 protein. The sample has hundreds of thousands of distinct CDR3 sequences; 11% to 15% are singletons. The sample consisted of memory CD4+ T cells from blood. The origin of the receptors is a female donor in good health, serving as a healthy control.

The chain links TRBV5-1 to TRBJ2-1; 13 bases match TRBD2. J was trimmed by 8 bases and V by 5 bases; bases with no gene match: 4. The germline gives CDR1 SGHRS, CDR2 YFSETQ. The CDR3 totals 14 residues. For the CDR3, the DNA is TGCGCCAGCAGGGGACTAGCGGGACAAGATGAGCAGTTCTTC. The encoded protein is CASRGLAGQDEQFF.

The chain uses TRBV6-1 and TRBJ1-2; D is uncertain. With 10 bases removed from V and 7 bases from J, the gap between germline ends came to 19 bases. The CDR3 runs 13 residues. The germline CDR1 and CDR2 sequences are MNHNS and SASEGT. Here the CDR3 reads CATSRGGNTGYTF. DNA for the CDR3: TGTGCCACCTCTCGCGGAGGGAACACTGGCTACACCTTC.

This clonotype showed up just a few times. The gene calls are TRBV18 and TRBJ1-5, with 10 positions matching TRBD1. The V and J ends lost 4 bases and 2 bases, in that order; junction bases with no gene match: 17. The CDR3 is made up of 20 amino acids. CDR1 KGHSH and CDR2 LQKENI come from the germline V gene. In nucleotides, the CDR3 is TGTGCCAGCTCACAATCCGGGACAGGGGCCCCTGGAGTCGGCAATCAGCCCCAGCATTTT. Protein sequence: CASSQSGTGAPGVGNQPQHF.

This clonotype has only a few counts. The chain uses TRBV11-2 and TRBJ1-4; no clear D gene. Trimming cost V 2 bases and J 8 bases, with 15 bases left between them. The CDR3 has 15 amino acids. Germline V lookup: CDR1 SGHAT, CDR2 FQNNGV. CDR3 nucleotides: TGTGCCAGCAGCTTACGCCAGGACCCGTACGAAAAACTGTTTTTT. Amino acid sequence: CASSLRQDPYEKLFF.

The chain employs TRBV7-3 and TRBJ2-1; 8 positions match TRBD2. The V and J ends lost 6 bases and 5 bases, in that order; junction bases with no gene match: 6. The CDR3 is 14 residues long. In germline, CDR1 is SGHTA, CDR2 FQGTGA. CDR3 in DNA: TGTGCCAGCAGTTCGATAGCGGGAAACAATGAGCAGTTCTTC. This gives the protein CASSSIAGNNEQFF. Using reference TRBV7-3 and TRBJ2-1 for the parts outside the CDR3, the full variable domain is GAGVSQTPSNKVTEKGKYVELRCDPISGHTALYWYRQSLGQGPEFLIYFQGTGAADDSGLPNDRFFAVRPEGSVSTLKIQRTERGDSAVYLCASSSIAGNNEQFFGPGTRLTVL.

The genes are TRBV20-1 and TRBJ1-2; D is uncertain. The CDR3 has 12 residues. Germline V gene data show CDR1 as DFQATT and CDR2 as SNEGSKA (reference sequence). The V end lost 2 bases, the J end lost 5 bases, and 9 bases lay between the germline ends. As DNA, the CDR3 is TGCAGTGCTAGATCGACAACATATGGCTACACCTTC. It encodes CSARSTTYGYTF.

There are many counts of this clonotype. V usage is TRBV7-6 and J usage is TRBJ1-6; unclear D gene. This CDR3 region has 16 residues. The V and J ends lost 1 base and 8 bases respectively, with 15 bases between them. CDR1 is SGHVS and CDR2 is FNYEAQ in the germline V gene. The CDR3 DNA follows: TGTGCCAGCAGCTTAGATCCGGGTCTAGCTTATTCACCCCTCCACTTT. Amino acid sequence: CASSLDPGLAYSPLHF.

The rearrangement joins TRBV2 to TRBJ2-7; D not resolved. This CDR3 region has 13 residues. Germline V gene lookup returns CDR1 SNHLY and CDR2 FYNNEI. The V and J ends lost 5 bases and 2 bases respectively, with 10 bases between them. The DNA of the CDR3 is TGTGCCAGCAGTTTGACGGTAACCTACGAGCAGTACTTC. Translated, it gives CASSLTVTYEQYF.

The rearrangement uses TRBV19 and TRBJ2-3, with TRBD1 identical over 7 bases. The germline CDR1 and CDR2 sequences are LNHDA and SQIVND (reference sequence). V lost 9 bases, J lost 0 bases, and 3 bases stayed unmatched. The CDR3 has 13 residues. The CDR3 loop reads CASKDRSTDTQYF. CDR3 in DNA: TGTGCCAGCAAGGACAGGAGCACAGATACGCAGTATTTT.

This clonotype was detected only a few times. The chain is built from TRBV5-1 and TRBJ1-4; 7 nucleotides line up with TRBD1. Germline-derived CDR1 and CDR2 are SGHRS and YFSETQ. The CDR3 is 15 residues long. V lost 2 bases to trimming and J lost 5 bases; unmatched junction nucleotides: 6. The CDR3 here is CASSFGTVLNEKLFF. The CDR3 nucleotides read TGCGCCAGCAGCTTTGGGACAGTCCTGAATGAAAAACTGTTTTTT.

The V call is TRBV6-1, the J call TRBJ1-2, with 10 bases fitting TRBD1. Germline V CDR1 and CDR2: MNHNS, SASEGT. V lost 5 bases, J lost 3 bases, and 6 bases stayed unmatched. The CDR3 spans 15 residues. The CDR3 nucleotides are TGTGCCAGCAGTTTCGACAGGGGGCTTGACTATGGCTACACCTTC. It translates to CASSFDRGLDYGYTF.